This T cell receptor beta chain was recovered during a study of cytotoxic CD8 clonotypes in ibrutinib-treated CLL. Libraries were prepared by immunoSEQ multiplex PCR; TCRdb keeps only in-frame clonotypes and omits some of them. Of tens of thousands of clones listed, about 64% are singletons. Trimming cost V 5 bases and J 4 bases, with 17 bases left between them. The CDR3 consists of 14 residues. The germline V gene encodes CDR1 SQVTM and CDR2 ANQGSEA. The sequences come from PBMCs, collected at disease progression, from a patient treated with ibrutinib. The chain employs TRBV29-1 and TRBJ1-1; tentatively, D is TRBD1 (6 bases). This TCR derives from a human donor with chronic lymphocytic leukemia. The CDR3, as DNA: TGCAGCGTTCAGAGGGGGGATGGTGGCACTGAAGCTTTCTTT. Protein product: CSVQRGDGGTEAFF.